The 13 T cell receptor beta chains below were found in one sample sequenced in a study of blood T cell repertoires in COVID-19. Only in-frame clones appear in the TCRdb table, and some are missing; sequencing was by immunoSEQ multiplex PCR. The repertoire holds about 190,000 clones, with approximately 78% as singletons. What was sequenced was peripheral blood. These receptors originate from an elderly woman with COVID-19, enrolled during active disease.

The chain joins TRBV10-2 to TRBJ2-3; the match to TRBD1 covers 7 bases. The CDR3 contains 16 residues. J lost 0 bases, V lost 3 bases, and 6 bases had no gene match. Germline-derived CDR1 and CDR2 are WSHSY and SAAADI. The CDR3 DNA reads TGCGCCAGCAGTGAACCGACAGGGTCTAGCACAGATACGCAGTATTTT. Translated: CASSEPTGSSTDTQYF.

The V gene is TRBV19, the J gene TRBJ2-1, with a tentative D call TRBD1 (5 bases). Trimming pared 1 base from V and 7 bases from J, leaving 11 bases between. Germline values: CDR1 LNHDA, CDR2 SQIVND (reference sequence). The CDR3 spans 14 residues. The CDR3 DNA follows: TGTGCCAGTAGTATAGGGTCAGGGTTTAATGAGCAGTTCTTC. Its protein is CASSIGSGFNEQFF.

By proportion, this clone is large. The V gene is TRBV23-1, the J gene TRBJ2-7; possible D gene TRBD2, 5 bases. TRBV23-1 is identified as an open reading frame with a role that is uncertain. Trimming took 9 bases from V and 4 from J, leaving 10 bases between them. The CDR3 loop spans 11 amino acids. CDR3 DNA sequence: TGCGCCAGGAGGGTAGCATACGAGCAGTACTTC. Residues: CARRVAYEQYF.

This rearrangement joins TRBV19 to TRBJ1-2, with 9 positions matching TRBD1. Trimming took 4 bases from V and 7 from J; bases not matched to a gene: 7. Looked up from germline, CDR1 is LNHDA and CDR2 is SQIVND (reference sequence). The CDR3 consists of 14 residues. CDR3 region: CASSTTGGRGGYTF. The CDR3, as DNA: TGTGCCAGTAGTACCACAGGGGGCCGCGGTGGCTACACCTTC.

The chain couples TRBV18 to TRBJ2-3, with 8 bases matching TRBD2. J gave up 6 bases and V 5 bases, and 13 bases lay outside the gene matches. The CDR3 is 16 residues long. CDR1 is KGHSH, CDR2 LQKENI, per germline. CDR3 DNA: TGTGCCAGCTCAAGCCGGGGGGGGGCCCGGGCCGATACGCAGTATTTT. The encoded protein is CASSSRGGARADTQYF.

The genes are TRBV24-1 and TRBJ2-1; TRBD1 aligns across 9 bases. CDR3 length: 14 residues. Trimming took 9 bases from V and 3 from J; bases not matched to a gene: 5. Germline CDR1 and CDR2: KGHDR and SFDVKD. The CDR3 DNA sequence: TGTGCCACCCGTGGGACAGGGATCTACAATGAGCAGTTCTTC. It specifies CATRGTGIYNEQFF.

The chain couples TRBV10-3 to TRBJ2-2; 8 positions agree with TRBD1. V trimming: 6 bases; J trimming: 5 bases; junction bases outside the gene matches: 8. The CDR3 runs to 15 residues. The germline V gene encodes CDR1 ENHRY and CDR2 SYGVKD. This CDR3 reads CAISPAGGRTGELFF. The CDR3 DNA sequence: TGTGCCATCAGCCCTGCAGGGGGCCGGACCGGGGAGCTGTTTTTT.

The chain is built from TRBV6-5 and TRBJ1-4; D gene unclear. V was clipped by 6 bases and J by 8 bases, with 7 bases between them. Germline assignment: CDR1 MNHEY and CDR2 SVGAGI. CDR3 length equals 11 residues. CDR3 protein: CASRGGEKLFF. The CDR3 DNA sequence: TGTGCCAGCAGGGGAGGGGAAAAACTGTTTTTT.

The chain carries TRBV6-2 or TRBV6-3 and TRBJ1-5, with 7 bases that match TRBD1. Germline V lookup: CDR1 MNHEY, CDR2 SVGEGT. V dropped 6 bases and J dropped 4; count of bases not matched to a gene: 15. This CDR3 is built from 17 residues. The CDR3 sequence is CASSLVPRDSSNQPQHF. DNA for the CDR3: TGTGCCAGCAGCCTCGTCCCCAGGGACAGTTCGAATCAGCCCCAGCATTTT.

Ten or more counts support this clone. This chain connects TRBV4-1 to TRBJ1-2, with unresolved D. The V and J ends lost 5 bases and 1 base respectively, with 14 bases between them. Germline CDR1 is MGHRA and CDR2 is YSYEKL. CDR3 length equals 15 residues. CDR3 bases: TGCGCCAGCAGCAGCGGCGATTGGGGTAACTATGGCTACACCTTC. Its translation: CASSSGDWGNYGYTF.

The gene calls are TRBV7-2 and TRBJ2-1; TRBD2 aligns across 9 bases. The CDR3 totals 17 residues. Trimming removed 4 bases from V and 4 bases from J; junction bases left unmatched: 11. Germline lookup yields CDR1 SGHTA and CDR2 FQGNSA. CDR3 region: CASSSRSGRRWYNEQFF. The CDR3, as DNA: TGTGCCAGCAGCTCTCGTAGCGGGAGAAGGTGGTACAATGAGCAGTTCTTC.

V and J are TRBV19 and TRBJ1-5, with 7 bases lining up with TRBD1. The germline V gene has CDR1 LNHDA and CDR2 SQIVND (reference sequence). V was clipped by 1 base and J by 2 bases; unmatched bases: 5. The CDR3 is 16 amino acids. This CDR3 reads CASSIGGQRGNQPQHF. CDR3 nucleotide sequence: TGTGCCAGTAGTATAGGGGGACAGAGGGGCAATCAGCCCCAGCATTTT.

This chain joins TRBV7-2 and TRBJ2-1; 8 bases align to TRBD2. CDR1 is SGHTA and CDR2 is FQGNSA in the germline V gene. The ends lost 4 bases at V and 7 bases at J; junction bases unmatched: 12. The CDR3 is 16 amino acids. CDR3 sequence reads: CASSSSLAVLGNEQFF. CDR3 DNA: TGTGCCAGCAGCTCCTCACTAGCGGTCCTAGGAAATGAGCAGTTCTTC.